Shown below are 25 T cell receptor beta chains from a single sample sequenced in a study of blood T cell repertoires in COVID-19. Using immunoSEQ multiplex PCR, the repertoire was profiled, and TCRdb retains in-frame clones only, with some absent. Among about 57,000 clones listed, approximately 90% were seen once. Source material: peripheral blood. These receptors were taken from a woman older than 75 with COVID-19, enrolled during active disease.

This clone was detected only once. The rearrangement uses TRBV11-2 and TRBJ2-3, with 9 bases that match TRBD2. The CDR3 has 17 amino acids. The germline CDR1 and CDR2 sequences are SGHAT and FQNNGV. After removal of 1 base from V and 6 bases from J, the junction contained 11 bases not matched to a gene. The CDR3 region is CASSLVSRLAVGDTQYF. As DNA, the CDR3 is TGTGCCAGCAGCTTAGTCAGTAGACTAGCGGTCGGGGATACGCAGTATTTT.

This chain uses TRBV7-9 with TRBJ2-5; 7 bases match TRBD1. Germline CDR1 reads SEHNR; CDR2 reads FQNEAQ (reference sequence). The CDR3 is 14 residues long. The trim removed 5 bases at V and 2 bases at J, leaving 5 bases unmatched. The CDR3: CASSTGQPQETQYF. The CDR3, as DNA: TGTGCCAGCAGCACGGGACAGCCTCAAGAGACCCAGTACTTC.

The chain uses TRBV7-2 and TRBJ2-3; TRBD2 agrees at 15 bases. V dropped 6 bases and J dropped 4; count of bases not matched to a gene: 11. CDR1 and CDR2 (germline): SGHTA, FQGNSA. The CDR3 is made up of 18 amino acids. The CDR3 here is CASSSWTSGGAFPDTQYF. Written as DNA, the CDR3 is TGTGCCAGCAGTTCCTGGACTAGCGGGGGGGCGTTCCCAGATACGCAGTATTTT.

The rearrangement links TRBV5-1 to TRBJ2-3; 10 nucleotides align to TRBD2. The germline gives CDR1 SGHRS, CDR2 YFSETQ. J lost 7 bases, V lost 1 base, and 6 bases had no gene match. The CDR3 covers 15 residues. Here the CDR3 reads CASSLILAGYNTQYF. CDR3 DNA sequence: TGCGCCAGCAGCTTGATACTAGCGGGGTACAATACGCAGTATTTT.

The rearrangement uses TRBV3-1 (or the pseudogene TRBV3-2) and TRBJ2-2; 7 bases map to TRBD2. Germline CDR1 reads LGHDT; CDR2 reads YNNKEL (reference sequence). Losses at the gene ends were 2 bases for V and 7 bases for J; bases not matched to a gene: 7. The CDR3 sequence is 15 residues long. The CDR3 bases are TGTGCCAGCAGCCAACACAAAGGGGAGGGCGGGGAGCTGTTTTTT. Protein sequence: CASSQHKGEGGELFF.

This rearrangement joins TRBV5-4 to TRBJ1-2; the D gene is possibly TRBD1 (6 bases). Per the germline V gene, CDR1 is SGHNT and CDR2 is YYREEE (reference sequence). The V gene lost 5 bases and the J gene lost 0 bases, with 14 bases spanning the gap. The CDR3 is made up of 15 amino acids. This CDR3 is CASRPVQGTNYGYTF. CDR3 DNA: TGTGCCAGCAGGCCAGTACAGGGAACTAACTATGGCTACACCTTC.

With respect to this clone: An end of the junction differs from the germline gene, which may be a read error. The chain links TRBV3-1 (or the pseudogene TRBV3-2) to TRBJ1-1; TRBD1 agrees at 7 bases. Germline CDR1 is LGHDT and CDR2 is YNNKEL (reference sequence). The CDR3 is made up of 12 amino acids. The CDR3 region is CASSQEGQGVQF. The CDR3 DNA sequence: TGTGCCAGCAGCCAAGAGGGGCAGGGGGTACAATTT.

The chain links TRBV7-2 to TRBJ2-7; D perhaps matches TRBD2 (6 bases). Germline V gives CDR1 SGHTA, CDR2 FQGNSA. Trimming took off 0 bases at V and 7 bases at J, with 19 bases between the two ends. The CDR3 runs 16 residues. For the CDR3, the DNA is TGTGCCAGCAGCTTAGCCCTAGTAATCGGGGGTGGGGAGCAGTACTTC. Translated, it gives CASSLALVIGGGEQYF.

V usage is TRBV5-1 and J usage is TRBJ2-1; tentatively, D is TRBD2 (6 bases). The V and J ends lost 6 bases and 9 bases respectively, with 19 bases between them. CDR1 is SGHRS, CDR2 YFSETQ, per germline. The CDR3 loop spans 14 amino acids. In DNA form, the CDR3 reads TGCGCCAGCACCCAGGATAATCACGGGGGTGAGCAGTTCTTC. Residues: CASTQDNHGGEQFF.

The V gene is TRBV28, the J gene TRBJ1-5, with 7 bases identical to TRBD1. Trimming took 3 bases from V and 1 from J; bases not matched to a gene: 6. The CDR3 contains 16 residues. CDR1 and CDR2 (germline): MDHEN, SYDVKM. CDR3 in DNA: TGTGCCAGCAGTTTTGGGGGCAGGGGGAGCAATCAGCCCCAGCATTTT. It encodes CASSFGGRGSNQPQHF.

The genes are TRBV10-3 and TRBJ2-7, with 8 bases lining up with TRBD1. Germline V gene sequence: CDR1 ENHRY, CDR2 SYGVKD. The CDR3 runs 12 residues. V gave up 5 bases and J gave up 3 bases; unmatched junction bases: 0. In DNA form, the CDR3 reads TGTGCCATCAGTACAGGGGGCTACGAGCAGTACTTC. This sequence encodes CAISTGGYEQYF.

The chain joins TRBV7-8 to TRBJ1-1, with 12 bases that match TRBD1. The CDR3 has 14 amino acids. V shed 5 bases and J 4 bases; nucleotides not matched to a gene: 2. Germline CDR1 SGHVS, CDR2 FQNEAQ. In DNA, the CDR3 is TGTGCCAGCAGCCTGGGACAGGGGGCCACTGAAGCTTTCTTT. It translates to CASSLGQGATEAFF.

The chain joins TRBV5-6 to TRBJ1-1; tentative D call: TRBD1 (6 bases). This CDR3 spans 15 amino acids. CDR1 SGHDT and CDR2 YYEEEE come from the germline V gene. With 5 bases removed from V and 7 bases from J, the gap between germline ends came to 21 bases. The CDR3 DNA follows: TGTGCCAGCAGTCGCGGACAGCCGAGTGTAGGTGAAGCTTTCTTT. Translated, it gives CASSRGQPSVGEAFF.

The V and J genes are TRBV9 and TRBJ2-1, with D maybe TRBD2 (5 bases). The CDR3 is made up of 15 amino acids. CDR1 is SGDLS and CDR2 is YYNGEE in the germline V gene. Trimming removed 0 bases at V and 5 bases at J, with 12 bases between. The CDR3 nucleotides read TGTGCCAGCAGCGTAGGTTCGCTAGCTCACAATGAGCAGTTCTTC. It yields the protein CASSVGSLAHNEQFF.

The rearrangement uses TRBV27 and TRBJ1-5; D is unclear. V dropped 2 bases and J dropped 7 bases, with 9 bases sitting between them. This CDR3 is built from 13 residues. Germline V gene lookup returns CDR1 MNHEY and CDR2 SMNVEV (reference sequence). In nucleotides, the CDR3 is TGTGCCAGCAGTTTAGGGAGTGGACAGCCCCAGCATTTT. Translation gives CASSLGSGQPQHF.

The chain has TRBV7-9 and TRBJ2-3, with 8 bases identical to TRBD2. The CDR3 covers 15 residues. V was clipped by 1 base and J by 4 bases; unmatched bases: 4. Germline loops: CDR1 SEHNR, CDR2 FQNEAQ (reference sequence). CDR3 sequence (DNA): TGTGCCAGCAGCTTAGGCGGGGGGAGACCAGATACGCAGTATTTT. Translated, it gives CASSLGGGRPDTQYF.

The chain recombines TRBV30 with TRBJ2-1, with 8 positions matching TRBD1. Per the germline V gene, CDR1 is GTSNPN and CDR2 is SVGIG (reference sequence). V was clipped by 2 bases and J by 4 bases; unmatched bases: 7. This CDR3 region has 15 residues. The CDR3 reads CAWSRGQATYNEQFF. DNA for the CDR3: TGTGCCTGGAGTAGGGGACAGGCAACTTACAATGAGCAGTTCTTC.

This chain connects TRBV5-1 to TRBJ2-5, with 11 positions matching TRBD2. The CDR3 consists of 17 residues. Germline V gene lookup returns CDR1 SGHRS and CDR2 YFSETQ. The trim removed 0 bases at V and 5 bases at J, leaving 9 bases unmatched. In DNA form, the CDR3 reads TGCGCCAGCAGCTTGGGTCTAGCGGGGGGCCCCAGTGAGACCCAGTACTTC. Translated, it gives CASSLGLAGGPSETQYF.

The chain combines TRBV29-1 with TRBJ2-7; TRBD1 matches 7 bases. The CDR3 has 13 residues. J was trimmed by 1 base and V by 4 bases; bases with no gene match: 4. The V gene's germline CDR1 is SQVTM and CDR2 ANQGSEA. The CDR3 region is CSVGQGPSYEQYF. The CDR3 bases are TGCAGCGTTGGACAGGGTCCTTCCTACGAGCAGTACTTC.

V usage is TRBV4-1 and J usage is TRBJ2-5; weak D call: TRBD2 (6 bases). Germline V CDR1 and CDR2: MGHRA, YSYEKL. V gave up 1 base and J gave up 2 bases, with 17 bases separating them. CDR3 length: 17 residues. As DNA, the CDR3 is TGCGCCAGCAGCCAAGGCAGTAGCGGAAACCGACAAGAGACCCAGTACTTC. Its translation is CASSQGSSGNRQETQYF.

The V and J genes are TRBV11-2 and TRBJ1-1, with D possibly matching TRBD1 (5 bases). Germline-derived CDR1 and CDR2 are SGHAT and FQNNGV. The CDR3 totals 15 residues. Trimming took off 5 bases at V and 5 bases at J, with 18 bases between the two ends. The CDR3 spells CASSALEGRGTEAFF. DNA of the CDR3: TGTGCCAGCAGCGCCTTGGAGGGGCGAGGAACTGAAGCTTTCTTT.

The chain has TRBV24-1 and TRBJ1-4; 9 bases fit TRBD1. The germline V gene encodes CDR1 KGHDR and CDR2 SFDVKD. With 0 bases clipped from V and 0 bases from J, the junction kept 1 base outside the gene matches. This CDR3 has 17 amino acids. The CDR3 reads CATSDLGTGPTNEKLFF. The DNA for the CDR3 is TGTGCCACCAGTGATTTGGGGACAGGGCCAACTAATGAAAAACTGTTTTTT.

The sample holds one count of this clone. This rearrangement joins TRBV5-1 to TRBJ1-2, with 7 bases that match TRBD1. V lost 1 base, J lost 6 bases, and 6 bases stayed unmatched. CDR1 is SGHRS and CDR2 is YFSETQ in the germline V gene. There are 14 residues in the CDR3. The CDR3, as DNA: TGCGCCAGCAGCTTGATGGCAGGGGGACATGGCTACACCTTC. It translates to CASSLMAGGHGYTF.

This rearrangement joins TRBV2 to TRBJ2-7, with a tentative D call TRBD1 (6 bases). Trimming cost V 7 bases and J 6 bases, with 16 bases left between them. The CDR3 length is 13 residues. Germline assignment: CDR1 SNHLY and CDR2 FYNNEI. The CDR3 protein is CASTQGPAGEQYF. The CDR3 DNA sequence: TGTGCCAGCACCCAGGGGCCCGCGGGCGAGCAGTACTTC.

This CDR3 reads CASSPGGGSGNTIYF. In nucleotides, the CDR3 is TGTGCCAGCAGCCCAGGGGGCGGGTCTGGAAACACCATATATTTT. J is TRBJ1-3 and V is TRBV7-8; 8 bases agree with TRBD1. The CDR3 totals 15 residues. Germline V gene lookup returns CDR1 SGHVS and CDR2 FQNEAQ. V lost 5 bases and J lost 1; bases outside the gene matches: 4. Using reference TRBV7-8 and TRBJ1-3 for the parts outside the CDR3, the full variable domain is GAGVSQSPRYKVAKRGQDVALRCDPISGHVSLFWYQQALGQGPEFLTYFQNEAQLDKSGLPSDRFFAERPEGSVSTLKIQRTQQEDSAVYLCASSPGGGSGNTIYFGEGSWLTVV.